The 17 T cell receptor beta chains reported below all come from one sample, sequenced in a study of blood T cell repertoires in COVID-19. The method was immunoSEQ multiplex PCR; TCRdb's version includes in-frame clones alone and lacks a portion of them. The sample yields 350,000 to 450,000 clones, approximately 90% seen once. The sequencing sample was made of PBMCs or T cells enriched from blood (not recorded which). These receptors were obtained from a woman in her thirties or forties who had been exposed to COVID-19.

The chain combines TRBV5-4 with TRBJ2-2; 7 bases map to TRBD1. This CDR3 contains 15 residues. With V trimmed by 4 bases and J by 1 base, 4 bases remained unmatched. Per germline, CDR1 SGHNT and CDR2 YYREEE (reference sequence). The CDR3 nucleotides are TGTGCCAGCAGCCTAACAGGGGTGAACACCGGGGAGCTGTTTTTT. Translation gives CASSLTGVNTGELFF.

The chain recombines TRBV28 with TRBJ1-2, with 9 bases matching TRBD1. V shed 4 bases and J 8 bases; nucleotides not matched to a gene: 11. CDR1 and CDR2 from the germline V gene are MDHEN and SYDVKM. This CDR3 comprises 15 residues. CDR3 coding DNA: TGTGCCAGCAGTTCAGCGGGACAGGGAGATCGCGGCTACACCTTC. Its protein is CASSSAGQGDRGYTF.

This clone was observed once. The chain uses TRBV20-1 and TRBJ1-5, with D maybe TRBD1 (6 bases). The CDR3 consists of 14 residues. Trimming took 3 bases from V and 4 from J, leaving 13 bases between them. From germline, CDR1 is DFQATT and CDR2 SNEGSKA (reference sequence). CDR3 coding DNA: TGCAGTGCTAGTCTTCCTAGGGGGAATCAGCCCCAGCATTTT. Amino acids: CSASLPRGNQPQHF.

Only a few counts were recorded for this clone. The germline gene is not matched at one end of the junction; a read error may be the cause. This chain uses TRBV6-2 or TRBV6-3 with TRBJ1-5; 8 bases line up with TRBD1. The germline CDR1 and CDR2 sequences are MNHEY and SVGEGT. The CDR3 runs 16 residues. CDR3 sequence reads: CASSHSDRAGNQPQHF. In DNA, the CDR3 is TGTGCCAGCAGTCACTCGGACAGGGCGGGCAATCAGCCCCAGCATTTT.

The CDR3 region is CASSPLGTSAYNEQFF. The CDR3 DNA follows: TGTGCCAGCTCACCACTGGGGACTAGCGCCTACAATGAGCAGTTCTTC. The chain joins TRBV18 to TRBJ2-1; 10 positions agree with TRBD2. CDR3 length equals 16 residues. The ends lost 1 base at V and 2 bases at J; junction bases unmatched: 2. Germline V lookup: CDR1 KGHSH, CDR2 LQKENI. The full variable domain, with the rest looked up from reference TRBV18 and TRBJ2-1, is NAGVMQNPRHLVRRRGQEARLRCSPMKGHSHVYWYRQLPEEGLKFMVYLQKENIIDESGMPKERFSAEFPKEGPSILRIQQVVRGDSAAYFCASSPLGTSAYNEQFFGPGTRLTVL.

Of note for this clone: This sample also contains other DNA sequences that code for the same CDR3. V gene TRBV7-2 combines with J gene TRBJ1-2; the D gene is possibly TRBD1 (6 bases). V was pared by 4 bases and J by 4 bases, with 7 bases between. The CDR3 covers 12 residues. Germline lookup yields CDR1 SGHTA and CDR2 FQGNSA. As DNA, the CDR3 is TGTGCCAGCAGCTCGACAGGCTATGGCTACACCTTC. Residues: CASSSTGYGYTF. The whole variable domain, remainder taken from reference TRBV7-2 and TRBJ1-2, is GAGVSQSPSNKVTEKGKDVELRCDPISGHTALYWYRQSLGQGLEFLIYFQGNSAPDKSGLPSDRFSAERTGGSVSTLTIQRTQQEDSAVYLCASSSTGYGYTFGSGTRLTVV.

This clone appeared once. The chain carries TRBV14 and TRBJ1-1, with 8 bases that match TRBD1. This CDR3 has 15 residues. CDR1 and CDR2 from the germline V gene are SGHDN and FVKESK. Trimming cost V 1 base and J 1 base; bases outside gene matches: 2. CDR3 residues: CASSQGTGRNTEAFF. The DNA for the CDR3 is TGTGCCAGCAGCCAAGGGACAGGGAGGAACACTGAAGCTTTCTTT.

This chain uses TRBV7-3 with TRBJ2-5; tentative D call: TRBD2 (6 bases). Deletions cut 8 bases from V and 5 bases from J, with 21 bases between. CDR1 SGHTA and CDR2 FQGTGA come from the germline V gene. The CDR3 totals 15 residues. The CDR3 DNA sequence: TGTGCCAGCGGAGGGGATGGGGCCGAATCGGAGACCCAGTACTTC. This gives the protein CASGGDGAESETQYF.

This chain connects TRBV6-1 to TRBJ2-1, with TRBD2 identical over 7 bases. The V segment lost 3 bases and the J segment 2 bases; nucleotides outside the gene matches: 4. Germline assignment: CDR1 MNHNS and CDR2 SASEGT. The CDR3 is 15 residues long. The CDR3 DNA follows: TGTGCCAGCAGTGACCCCGGGGGGACCTACAATGAGCAGTTCTTC. It translates to CASSDPGGTYNEQFF.

V usage is TRBV4-3 and J usage is TRBJ2-3; D not resolved. The CDR3 consists of 19 residues. V was shortened by 2 bases and J by 2 bases, with 23 bases between the two germline ends. Germline assignment: CDR1 LGHNA and CDR2 YSLEER. Written as DNA, the CDR3 is TGCGCCAGCAGCCAACTCCCCTCTCTCCTCACACAAAACACAGATACGCAGTATTTT. Translating it yields CASSQLPSLLTQNTDTQYF.

V is TRBV5-1 and J is TRBJ2-7, with 14 bases lining up with TRBD2. After removal of 3 bases from V and 3 bases from J, the junction contained 2 bases not matched to a gene. Germline CDR1 and CDR2: SGHRS and YFSETQ. The CDR3 spans 15 residues. The CDR3 is CASSWTSGGLYEQYF. In DNA form, the CDR3 reads TGCGCCAGCAGCTGGACTAGCGGGGGGCTCTACGAGCAGTACTTC.

The rearrangement links TRBV6-1 to TRBJ2-1; 12 positions match TRBD2. The CDR3 loop spans 19 amino acids. With 4 bases clipped from V and 5 bases from J, the junction kept 15 bases outside the gene matches. Germline-derived CDR1 and CDR2 are MNHNS and SASEGT. This chain's CDR3 is CASSVLAGGPGPSHNEQFF. Here the CDR3 DNA reads TGTGCCAGCAGTGTCCTAGCGGGAGGGCCTGGTCCAAGCCACAATGAGCAGTTCTTC.

This chain joins TRBV19 and TRBJ2-1, with TRBD1 matching over 8 bases. The CDR3 loop spans 16 amino acids. Germline V CDR1 and CDR2: LNHDA, SQIVND (reference sequence). V lost 3 bases to trimming and J lost 0 bases; unmatched junction nucleotides: 4. The CDR3 is CASSIQGASSYNEQFF. CDR3 sequence (DNA): TGTGCCAGTAGTATTCAGGGGGCGAGCTCCTACAATGAGCAGTTCTTC. Looking up the rest from reference TRBV19 and TRBJ2-1 gives the full variable domain: DGGITQSPKYLFRKEGQNVTLSCEQNLNHDAMYWYRQDPGQGLRLIYYSQIVNDFQKGDIAEGYSVSREKKESFPLTVTSAQKNPTAFYLCASSIQGASSYNEQFFGPGTRLTVL.

The chain carries TRBV19 and TRBJ2-2, with 7 positions matching TRBD2. Germline loops: CDR1 LNHDA, CDR2 SQIVND (reference sequence). CDR3 length: 16 residues. J gave up 7 bases and V 5 bases, and 13 bases lay outside the gene matches. Here the CDR3 reads CASSPVLGLEIGELFF. The CDR3 DNA reads as TGTGCCAGTAGTCCTGTGCTTGGACTAGAAATCGGGGAGCTGTTTTTT.

The CDR3 DNA is TGTGCCAGCAGTCACCTGACAGGGGGGAACTATGGCTACACCTTC. Translating it yields CASSHLTGGNYGYTF. The chain links TRBV6-6 to TRBJ1-2, with TRBD1 matching over 9 bases. CDR1 and CDR2 (germline): MNHNY, SVGAGI (reference sequence). CDR3 length: 15 amino acids. Germline trimming cut 5 bases from V and 2 bases from J; bases unmatched to any gene: 6.

The rearrangement links TRBV30 to TRBJ1-2; 8 bases line up with TRBD1. CDR3 size: 14 residues. CDR1 is GTSNPN, CDR2 SVGIG, per germline (reference sequence). V lost 4 bases and J lost 8; bases outside the gene matches: 12. The CDR3 reads CAWMPWTGKWGYTF. CDR3 sequence (DNA): TGTGCCTGGATGCCCTGGACAGGGAAATGGGGCTACACCTTC.

CDR3 DNA: TGTGCCAGCAGTGGAGCGGAGCGGTCAAATTCACCCCTCCACTTT. Translating it yields CASSGAERSNSPLHF. The V gene is TRBV6-1, the J gene TRBJ1-6, with D unresolved. Germline CDR1 and CDR2: MNHNS and SASEGT. The CDR3 has 15 amino acids. The V gene lost 4 bases and the J gene lost 7 bases, with 14 bases spanning the gap.